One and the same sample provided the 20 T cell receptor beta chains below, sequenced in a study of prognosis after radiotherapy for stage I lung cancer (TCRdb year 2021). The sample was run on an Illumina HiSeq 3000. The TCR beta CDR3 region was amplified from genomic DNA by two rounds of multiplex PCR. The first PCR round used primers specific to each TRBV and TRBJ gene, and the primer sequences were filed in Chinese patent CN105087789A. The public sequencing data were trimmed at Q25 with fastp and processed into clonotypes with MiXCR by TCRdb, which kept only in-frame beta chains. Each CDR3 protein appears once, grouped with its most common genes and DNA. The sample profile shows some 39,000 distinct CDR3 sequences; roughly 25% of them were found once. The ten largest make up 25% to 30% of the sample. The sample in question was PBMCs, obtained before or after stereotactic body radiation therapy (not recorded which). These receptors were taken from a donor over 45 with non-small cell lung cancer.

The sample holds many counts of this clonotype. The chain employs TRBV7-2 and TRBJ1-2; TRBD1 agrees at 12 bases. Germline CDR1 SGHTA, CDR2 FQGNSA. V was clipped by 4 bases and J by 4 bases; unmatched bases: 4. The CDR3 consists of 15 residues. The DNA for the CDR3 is TGTGCCAGCAGCTCGGGACAGGGGGCCCGCTATGGCTACACCTTC. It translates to CASSSGQGARYGYTF. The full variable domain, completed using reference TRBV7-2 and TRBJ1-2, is GAGVSQSPSNKVTEKGKDVELRCDPISGHTALYWYRQSLGQGLEFLIYFQGNSAPDKSGLPSDRFSAERTGGSVSTLTIQRTQQEDSAVYLCASSSGQGARYGYTFGSGTRLTVV.

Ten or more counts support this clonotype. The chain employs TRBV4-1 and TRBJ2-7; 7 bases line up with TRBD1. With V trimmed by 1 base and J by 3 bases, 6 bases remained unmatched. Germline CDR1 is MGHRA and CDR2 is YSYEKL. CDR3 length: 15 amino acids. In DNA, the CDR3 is TGCGCCAGCAGCCAAGGACAGGGTTTTAGCTACGAGCAGTACTTC. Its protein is CASSQGQGFSYEQYF.

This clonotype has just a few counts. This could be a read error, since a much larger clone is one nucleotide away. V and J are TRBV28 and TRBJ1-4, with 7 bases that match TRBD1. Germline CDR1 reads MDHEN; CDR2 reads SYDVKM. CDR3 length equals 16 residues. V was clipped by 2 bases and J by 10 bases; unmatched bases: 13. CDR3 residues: CASSLLSRDSGRKLFF. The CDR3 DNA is TGTGCCAGCAGTTTACTGTCCAGGGACAGTGGAAGAAAACTGTTTTTT.

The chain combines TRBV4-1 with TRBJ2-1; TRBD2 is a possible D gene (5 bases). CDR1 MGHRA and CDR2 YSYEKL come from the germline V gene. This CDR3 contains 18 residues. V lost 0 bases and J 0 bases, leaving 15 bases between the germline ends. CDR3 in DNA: TGCGCCAGCAGCCAAGATCCCACAGCGGCTAGCTCCTACAATGAGCAGTTCTTC. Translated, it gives CASSQDPTAASSYNEQFF.

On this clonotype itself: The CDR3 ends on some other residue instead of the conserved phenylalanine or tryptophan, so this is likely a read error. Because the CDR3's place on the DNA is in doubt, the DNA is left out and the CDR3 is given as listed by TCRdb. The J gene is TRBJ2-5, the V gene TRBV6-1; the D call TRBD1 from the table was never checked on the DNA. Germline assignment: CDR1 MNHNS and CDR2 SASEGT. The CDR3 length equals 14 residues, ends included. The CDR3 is CASSPGTGRETKYI.

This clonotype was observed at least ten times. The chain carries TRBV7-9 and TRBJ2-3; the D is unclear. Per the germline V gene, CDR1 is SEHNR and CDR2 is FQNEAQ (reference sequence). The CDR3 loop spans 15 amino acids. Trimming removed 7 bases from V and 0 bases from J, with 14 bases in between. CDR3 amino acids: CASTSLESSTDTQYF. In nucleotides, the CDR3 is TGTGCCAGCACCTCCTTAGAATCTAGCACAGATACGCAGTATTTT.

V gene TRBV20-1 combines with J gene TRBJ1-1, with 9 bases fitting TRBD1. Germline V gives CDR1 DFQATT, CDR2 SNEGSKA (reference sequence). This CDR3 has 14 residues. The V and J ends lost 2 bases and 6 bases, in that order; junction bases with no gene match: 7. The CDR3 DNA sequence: TGCAGTGCTAGATTCGGACAGGGGACATCTGAAGCTTTCTTT. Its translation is CSARFGQGTSEAFF.

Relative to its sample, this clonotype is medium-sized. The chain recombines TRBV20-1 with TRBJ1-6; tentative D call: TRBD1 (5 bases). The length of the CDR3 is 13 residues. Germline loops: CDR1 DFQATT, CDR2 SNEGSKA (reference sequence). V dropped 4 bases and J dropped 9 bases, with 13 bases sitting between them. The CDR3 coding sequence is TGCAGTGCTACGGGGGAGGGCGGTTCACCCCTCCACTTT. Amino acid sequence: CSATGEGGSPLHF.

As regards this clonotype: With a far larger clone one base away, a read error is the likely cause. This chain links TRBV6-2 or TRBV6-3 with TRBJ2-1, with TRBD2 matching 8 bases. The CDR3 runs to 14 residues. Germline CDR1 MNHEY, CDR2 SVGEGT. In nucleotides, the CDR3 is TGTGCCAGCAACAACGGGGGGGTTCCCCATGAGGAGTTCTTC. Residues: CASNNGGVPHEEFF.

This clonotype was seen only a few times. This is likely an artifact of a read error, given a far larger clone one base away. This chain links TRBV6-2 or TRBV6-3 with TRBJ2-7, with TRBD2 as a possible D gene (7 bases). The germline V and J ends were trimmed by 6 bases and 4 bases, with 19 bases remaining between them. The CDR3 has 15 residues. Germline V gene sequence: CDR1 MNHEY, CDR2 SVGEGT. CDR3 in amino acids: CASRTTSWRGYEQYF. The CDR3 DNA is TGTGCCAGCAGAACGACTAGCTGGAGGGGGTACGAGCAGTACTTC.

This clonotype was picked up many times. CDR3 nucleotides: TGTGCCAGTAGTAGGGGACTAGCGGGGTTTTATAGTGAGCAGTTCTTC. It translates to CASSRGLAGFYSEQFF. The chain carries TRBV19 and TRBJ2-1; 13 bases line up with TRBD2. This CDR3 comprises 16 residues. Germline V gene lookup returns CDR1 LNHDA and CDR2 SQIVND (reference sequence). The V and J ends lost 4 bases and 9 bases, in that order; junction bases with no gene match: 9.

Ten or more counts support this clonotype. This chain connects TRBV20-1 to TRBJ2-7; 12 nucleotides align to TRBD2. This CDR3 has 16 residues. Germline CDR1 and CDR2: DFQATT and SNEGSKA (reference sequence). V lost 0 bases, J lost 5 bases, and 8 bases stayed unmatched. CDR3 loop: CSARDPTSGSFHEQYF. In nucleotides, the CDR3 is TGCAGTGCTAGAGACCCGACTAGCGGGAGTTTCCACGAGCAGTACTTC.

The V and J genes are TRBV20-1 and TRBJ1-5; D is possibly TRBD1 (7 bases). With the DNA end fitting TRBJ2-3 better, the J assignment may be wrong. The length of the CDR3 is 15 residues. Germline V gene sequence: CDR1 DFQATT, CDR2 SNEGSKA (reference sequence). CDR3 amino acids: CSAGRQGTSNHPQYF. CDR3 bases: TGCAGTGCTGGGAGACAGGGCACTAGCAATCATCCCCAGTATTTT.

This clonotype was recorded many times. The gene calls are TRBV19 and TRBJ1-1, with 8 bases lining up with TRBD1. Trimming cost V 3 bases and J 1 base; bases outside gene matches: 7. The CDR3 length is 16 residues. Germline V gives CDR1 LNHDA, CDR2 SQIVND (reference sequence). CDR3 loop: CASSILRQGKNTEAFF. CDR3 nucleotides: TGTGCCAGTAGTATCTTAAGACAGGGGAAGAACACTGAAGCTTTCTTT.

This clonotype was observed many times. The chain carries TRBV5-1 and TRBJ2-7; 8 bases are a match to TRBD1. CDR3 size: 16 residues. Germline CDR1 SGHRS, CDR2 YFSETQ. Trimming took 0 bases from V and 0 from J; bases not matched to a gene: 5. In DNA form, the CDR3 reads TGCGCCAGCAGCTTGGACTCAGGGGGCAGCTCCTACGAGCAGTACTTC. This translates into CASSLDSGGSSYEQYF. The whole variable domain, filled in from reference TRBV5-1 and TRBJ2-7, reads KAGVTQTPRYLIKTRGQQVTLSCSPISGHRSVSWYQQTPGQGLQFLFEYFSETQRNKGNFPGRFSGRQFSNSRSEMNVSTLELGDSALYLCASSLDSGGSSYEQYFGPGTRLTVT.

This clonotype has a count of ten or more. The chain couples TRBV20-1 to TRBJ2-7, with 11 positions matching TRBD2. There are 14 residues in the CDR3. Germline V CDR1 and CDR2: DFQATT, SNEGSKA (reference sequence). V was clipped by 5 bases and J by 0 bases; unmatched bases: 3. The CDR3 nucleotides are TGCAGTGCTGGGACTAGCGGAAGCTCCTACGAGCAGTACTTC. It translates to CSAGTSGSSYEQYF.

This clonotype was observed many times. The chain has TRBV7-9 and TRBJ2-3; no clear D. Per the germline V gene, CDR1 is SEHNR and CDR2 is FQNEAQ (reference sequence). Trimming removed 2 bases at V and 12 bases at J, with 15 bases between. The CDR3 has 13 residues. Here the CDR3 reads CASSLNQLTKQYF. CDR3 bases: TGTGCCAGCAGCTTAAATCAACTAACAAAACAGTATTTT.

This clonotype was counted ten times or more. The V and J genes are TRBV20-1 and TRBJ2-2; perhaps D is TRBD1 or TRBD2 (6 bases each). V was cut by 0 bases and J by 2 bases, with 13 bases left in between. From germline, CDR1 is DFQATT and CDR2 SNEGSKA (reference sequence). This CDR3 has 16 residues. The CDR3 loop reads CSARDEQGGNTGELFF. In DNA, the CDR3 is TGCAGTGCTAGAGATGAACAGGGAGGAAACACCGGGGAGCTGTTTTTT.

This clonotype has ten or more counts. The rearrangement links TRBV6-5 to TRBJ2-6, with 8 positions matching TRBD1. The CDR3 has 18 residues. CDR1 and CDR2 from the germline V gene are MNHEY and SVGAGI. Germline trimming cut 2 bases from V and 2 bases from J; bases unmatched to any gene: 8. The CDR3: CASSYPGGSSTGANVLTF. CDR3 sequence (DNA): TGTGCCAGCAGTTACCCAGGGGGCTCTTCGACTGGGGCCAACGTCCTGACTTTC.

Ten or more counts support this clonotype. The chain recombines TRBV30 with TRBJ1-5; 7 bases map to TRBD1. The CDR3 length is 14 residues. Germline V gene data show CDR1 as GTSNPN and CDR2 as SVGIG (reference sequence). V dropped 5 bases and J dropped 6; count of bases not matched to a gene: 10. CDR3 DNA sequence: TGTGCCTGGGACATGCAAGGGGGCTCTCAGCCCCAGCATTTT. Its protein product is CAWDMQGGSQPQHF.